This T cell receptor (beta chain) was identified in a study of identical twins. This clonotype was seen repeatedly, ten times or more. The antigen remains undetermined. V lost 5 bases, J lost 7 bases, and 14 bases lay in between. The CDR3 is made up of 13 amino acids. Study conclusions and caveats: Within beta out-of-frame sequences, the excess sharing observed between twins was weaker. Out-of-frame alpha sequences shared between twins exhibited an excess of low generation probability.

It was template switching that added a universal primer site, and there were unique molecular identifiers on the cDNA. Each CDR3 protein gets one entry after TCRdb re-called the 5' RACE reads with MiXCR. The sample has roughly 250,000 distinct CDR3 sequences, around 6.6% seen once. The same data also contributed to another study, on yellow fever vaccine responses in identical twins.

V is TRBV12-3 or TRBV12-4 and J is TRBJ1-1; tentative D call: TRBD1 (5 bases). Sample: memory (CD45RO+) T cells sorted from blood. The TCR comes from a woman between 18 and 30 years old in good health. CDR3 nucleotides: TGTGCCAGCAGTCCCCACCGACAGAGTGAAGCTTTCTTT. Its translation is CASSPHRQSEAFF.